These T cell receptor beta chains were read from a single sample in a study of T cell changes during pregnancy in multiple sclerosis. Measured with immunoSEQ multiplex PCR; TCRdb has only the in-frame clones, and not every one. The sample holds 35,000 or so clones; around 93% are singletons and the top ten take about 0.41%. Specimen: CD4+ T cells from peripheral blood mononuclear cells, collected in the first trimester of pregnancy. The receptor set was obtained from a female donor with multiple sclerosis, enrolled in a pregnancy study. The CDR3 runs from the conserved cysteine through the conserved F or W. Fields, in order: CDR3 protein, CDR3 DNA, clone size, D gene, J gene, V gene. A D gene is named only where the DNA matches it firmly. Clone size is not always given. Where it is, it says once, few, many or a class for expanded clones.

CDR3 protein: CASSLGGNPQPQHF
CDR3 DNA: TGTGCCAGCAGTTTAGGGGGGAATCCCCAGCCCCAGCATTTT
clone size: .
D gene: .
J gene: TRBJ1-5
V gene: TRBV28

CDR3 protein: CASSVSQLLGETQYF
CDR3 DNA: TGTGCCAGCAGCGTATCCCAGCTTCTCGGGGAGACCCAGTACTTC
clone size: .
D gene: .
J gene: TRBJ2-5
V gene: TRBV9

CDR3 protein: CASAAGGAGFAGYTF
CDR3 DNA: TGTGCCAGCGCAGCAGGGGGCGCGGGCTTCGCTGGCTACACCTTC
clone size: .
D gene: TRBD1
J gene: TRBJ1-2
V gene: TRBV6-5

CDR3 protein: CASSVDRAGGPQHF
CDR3 DNA: TGTGCCAGCAGTGTGGACAGGGCCGGGGGACCCCAGCATTTT
clone size: .
D gene: TRBD1
J gene: TRBJ1-5
V gene: TRBV2

CDR3 protein: CASSYSAGELFF
CDR3 DNA: TGTGCCAGCAGTTACTCAGCGGGAGAACTGTTTTTT
clone size: .
D gene: .
J gene: TRBJ1-4
V gene: TRBV6-6

CDR3 protein: CASSVGRDRGRGDTQYF
CDR3 DNA: TGTGCCAGCAGCGTAGGCCGGGACAGGGGGCGAGGAGATACGCAGTATTTT
clone size: .
D gene: TRBD1
J gene: TRBJ2-3
V gene: TRBV9

CDR3 protein: CASSPVGDRGTPYEQYF
CDR3 DNA: TGTGCCAGCAGCCCGGTGGGGGACAGGGGAACCCCCTACGAGCAGTACTTC
clone size: .
D gene: TRBD1
J gene: TRBJ2-7
V gene: TRBV7-9

CDR3 protein: CASSYRAAGGPDEQFF
CDR3 DNA: TGTGCCAGCAGCTACAGGGCGGCGGGGGGGCCGGATGAGCAGTTCTTC
clone size: .
D gene: TRBD2
J gene: TRBJ2-1
V gene: TRBV6-6

CDR3 protein: CSVRDPYQETQYF
CDR3 DNA: TGCAGCGTTAGAGATCCGTACCAAGAGACCCAGTACTTC
clone size: .
D gene: .
J gene: TRBJ2-5
V gene: TRBV29-1

CDR3 protein: CASDQGARNEQFF
CDR3 DNA: TGTGCCAGCGATCAGGGGGCCAGGAATGAGCAGTTCTTC
clone size: .
D gene: TRBD1
J gene: TRBJ2-1
V gene: TRBV2

CDR3 protein: CASRGGPTGELFF
CDR3 DNA: TGTGCCAGCCGGGGGGGCCCCACCGGGGAGCTGTTTTTT
clone size: .
D gene: TRBD2
J gene: TRBJ2-2
V gene: TRBV19

CDR3 protein: CASSQESRVGGPQETQYF
CDR3 DNA: TGTGCCAGCAGCCAAGAGAGTAGAGTGGGAGGGCCACAAGAGACCCAGTACTTC
clone size: .
D gene: TRBD2
J gene: TRBJ2-5
V gene: TRBV4-2

CDR3 protein: CASSGTGGGRTEAFF
CDR3 DNA: TGTGCCAGCAGTGGGACAGGGGGCGGAAGGACTGAAGCTTTCTTT
clone size: .
D gene: TRBD1
J gene: TRBJ1-1
V gene: TRBV28

CDR3 protein: CASSLGLGETQYF
CDR3 DNA: TGTGCCAGCAGTCTGGGCCTCGGAGAGACCCAGTACTTC
clone size: .
D gene: .
J gene: TRBJ2-5
V gene: TRBV28

CDR3 protein: CASSTGTSVYNEQFF
CDR3 DNA: TGTGCCAGTAGTACCGGGACTAGCGTTTACAATGAGCAGTTCTTC
clone size: .
D gene: TRBD2
J gene: TRBJ2-1
V gene: TRBV19

CDR3 protein: CASSFDVAVAGGHNEQFF
CDR3 DNA: TGTGCCAGCAGCTTTGACGTAGCGGTAGCGGGAGGCCACAATGAGCAGTTCTTC
clone size: .
D gene: .
J gene: TRBJ2-1
V gene: TRBV12-1

CDR3 protein: CASSVAQGRNSPLHF
CDR3 DNA: TGTGCCAGCAGTGTCGCACAGGGACGTAATTCACCCCTCCACTTT
clone size: .
D gene: .
J gene: TRBJ1-6
V gene: TRBV2

CDR3 protein: CASNWDRGSEKLFF
CDR3 DNA: TGTGCCAGCAATTGGGACAGGGGATCAGAAAAACTGTTTTTT
clone size: .
D gene: TRBD1
J gene: TRBJ1-4
V gene: TRBV2

CDR3 protein: CASSLRWEGTNSPLHF
CDR3 DNA: TGTGCCAGCAGCCTCAGGTGGGAGGGAACTAATTCACCCCTCCACTTT
clone size: .
D gene: .
J gene: TRBJ1-6
V gene: TRBV2

CDR3 protein: CASSLDSRGPDTQYF
CDR3 DNA: TGTGCCAGCAGCTTAGATAGCAGGGGCCCAGATACGCAGTATTTT
clone size: once
D gene: .
J gene: TRBJ2-3
V gene: TRBV7-8

CDR3 protein: CASSEVEDTEAFF
CDR3 DNA: TGTGCCAGCAGTGAGGTGGAGGACACTGAAGCTTTCTTT
clone size: .
D gene: .
J gene: TRBJ1-1
V gene: TRBV7-6

CDR3 protein: CASGLVTGAPSEQYF
CDR3 DNA: TGTGCTAGTGGTTTGGTAACTGGGGCACCTTCCGAGCAGTACTTC
clone size: .
D gene: .
J gene: TRBJ2-7
V gene: TRBV12-5

CDR3 protein: CASRRQMPEAFF
CDR3 DNA: TGTGCCAGCAGAAGACAGATGCCTGAAGCTTTCTTT
clone size: .
D gene: .
J gene: TRBJ1-1
V gene: TRBV11-2

CDR3 protein: CASSKYRGPSAGELFF
CDR3 DNA: TGTGCCAGCAGTAAATACAGGGGCCCAAGCGCCGGGGAGCTGTTTTTT
clone size: .
D gene: TRBD1
J gene: TRBJ2-2
V gene: TRBV27

CDR3 protein: CSVGQAFHYEQYF
CDR3 DNA: TGCAGCGTGGGACAGGCCTTTCACTACGAGCAGTACTTC
clone size: .
D gene: TRBD1
J gene: TRBJ2-7
V gene: TRBV29-1

CDR3 protein: CASSLTSGRALVNEQFF
CDR3 DNA: TGTGCCAGCAGTTTGACTAGCGGGAGGGCCCTCGTCAATGAGCAGTTCTTC
clone size: .
D gene: TRBD2
J gene: TRBJ2-1
V gene: TRBV7-3

CDR3 protein: CASSGTGVTEAFF
CDR3 DNA: TGTGCCAGTAGTGGGACAGGGGTAACTGAAGCTTTCTTT
clone size: .
D gene: TRBD1
J gene: TRBJ1-1
V gene: TRBV19

CDR3 protein: CASSSRQGTEAFF
CDR3 DNA: TGTGCCAGCAGCTCTCGACAGGGCACTGAAGCTTTCTTT
clone size: .
D gene: TRBD1
J gene: TRBJ1-1
V gene: TRBV7-2

CDR3 protein: CSVRLGGTEAFF
CDR3 DNA: TGCAGCGTCCGGCTCGGGGGCACTGAAGCTTTCTTT
clone size: .
D gene: .
J gene: TRBJ1-1
V gene: TRBV29-1

CDR3 protein: CASSLVRRTDRGYTF
CDR3 DNA: TGTGCCAGCAGCTTGGTGAGAAGGACAGATCGGGGCTACACCTTC
clone size: .
D gene: .
J gene: TRBJ1-2
V gene: TRBV5-5

CDR3 protein: CASSPWRGGGTF
CDR3 DNA: TGTGCCAGCAGTCCGTGGCGGGGAGGGGGCACCTTC
clone size: .
D gene: .
J gene: TRBJ1-2
V gene: TRBV6-4

CDR3 protein: CASNRIGTGGAGNTIYF
CDR3 DNA: TGTGCCAGCAACCGAATAGGGACAGGGGGCGCTGGAAACACCATATATTTT
clone size: once
D gene: TRBD1
J gene: TRBJ1-3
V gene: TRBV28

CDR3 protein: CASSFLAGGSDTQYF
CDR3 DNA: TGTGCCAGCAGCTTCCTAGCGGGGGGGTCAGATACGCAGTATTTT
clone size: .
D gene: TRBD2
J gene: TRBJ2-3
V gene: TRBV11-2

CDR3 protein: CASSDEGWGEAFF
CDR3 DNA: TGTGCCAGCAGTGACGAGGGATGGGGTGAAGCTTTCTTT
clone size: .
D gene: .
J gene: TRBJ1-1
V gene: TRBV6-4

CDR3 protein: CASSVGGTGTASYEQYF
CDR3 DNA: TGTGCCAGCAGCGTAGGAGGAACCGGGACAGCCTCCTACGAGCAGTACTTC
clone size: .
D gene: TRBD1
J gene: TRBJ2-7
V gene: TRBV9

CDR3 protein: CASSPPGRGYEQYF
CDR3 DNA: TGTGCCAGCAGCCCCCCAGGCAGGGGATACGAGCAGTACTTC
clone size: .
D gene: .
J gene: TRBJ2-7
V gene: TRBV28

CDR3 protein: CASSFIPGTGSYEQYF
CDR3 DNA: TGCGCCAGCAGCTTTATACCGGGGACAGGGTCCTACGAGCAGTACTTC
clone size: once
D gene: TRBD1
J gene: TRBJ2-7
V gene: TRBV5-1

CDR3 protein: CASSSGQGYYEQYF
CDR3 DNA: TGCGCCAGCAGCTCGGGACAGGGGTACTACGAGCAGTACTTC
clone size: once
D gene: TRBD1
J gene: TRBJ2-7
V gene: TRBV5-1

CDR3 protein: CASRGTSGGPGELFF
CDR3 DNA: TGTGCCAGCAGAGGGACTAGCGGGGGGCCCGGGGAGCTGTTTTTT
clone size: .
D gene: TRBD2
J gene: TRBJ2-2
V gene: TRBV7-9

CDR3 protein: CASSQDASSGANVLTF
CDR3 DNA: TGTGCCAGCAGCCAAGACGCGAGCTCTGGGGCCAACGTCCTGACTTTC
clone size: .
D gene: .
J gene: TRBJ2-6
V gene: TRBV4-2

CDR3 protein: CASSYSAGGHIEQFF
CDR3 DNA: TGTGCCAGCAGTTACTCCGCGGGGGGGCACATTGAGCAGTTCTTC
clone size: .
D gene: TRBD2
J gene: TRBJ2-1
V gene: TRBV6-5

CDR3 protein: CASSYTEGKQPQHF
CDR3 DNA: TGTGCCAGCAGTTATACGGAGGGGAAGCAGCCCCAGCATTTT
clone size: .
D gene: .
J gene: TRBJ1-5
V gene: TRBV6-6

CDR3 protein: CASSPPSGQGEAFF
CDR3 DNA: TGTGCCAGCAGTCCGCCTTCAGGACAGGGAGAAGCTTTCTTT
clone size: once
D gene: TRBD1
J gene: TRBJ1-1
V gene: TRBV6-5

CDR3 protein: CASTEGLAGANSYNEQFF
CDR3 DNA: TGTGCCAGCACCGAGGGACTAGCGGGAGCCAACTCCTACAATGAGCAGTTCTTC
clone size: .
D gene: TRBD2
J gene: TRBJ2-1
V gene: TRBV7-8

CDR3 protein: CASSGRGINGYTF
CDR3 DNA: TGTGCCAGCAGTGGCAGGGGAATTAATGGCTACACCTTC
clone size: .
D gene: .
J gene: TRBJ1-2
V gene: TRBV6-1

CDR3 protein: CASSQGYPDTEAFF
CDR3 DNA: TGCGCCAGCAGCCAAGGGTATCCGGACACTGAAGCTTTCTTT
clone size: .
D gene: .
J gene: TRBJ1-1
V gene: TRBV4-3

CDR3 protein: CASSFGQGETQYF
CDR3 DNA: TGTGCCAGCAGCTTTGGACAGGGAGAGACCCAGTACTTC
clone size: .
D gene: TRBD1
J gene: TRBJ2-5
V gene: TRBV5-4

CDR3 protein: CASSDVYYNEQFF
CDR3 DNA: TGTGCCAGCAGTGATGTCTACTACAATGAGCAGTTCTTC
clone size: .
D gene: .
J gene: TRBJ2-1
V gene: TRBV25-1

CDR3 protein: CSFRVAGELFF
CDR3 DNA: TGCAGCTTCCGTGTCGCCGGGGAGCTGTTTTTT
clone size: few
D gene: .
J gene: TRBJ2-2
V gene: TRBV29-1

CDR3 protein: CASARLTGQNYNEQFF
CDR3 DNA: TGTGCCAGCGCTCGATTAACAGGACAGAATTACAATGAGCAGTTCTTC
clone size: .
D gene: .
J gene: TRBJ2-1
V gene: TRBV18

CDR3 protein: CASSLERRMNTEAFF
CDR3 DNA: TGTGCCAGCAGCTTGGAGAGGCGCATGAACACTGAAGCTTTCTTT
clone size: .
D gene: .
J gene: TRBJ1-1
V gene: TRBV5-4

CDR3 protein: CASSLPAGEQFF
CDR3 DNA: TGTGCCAGCAGCCTACCGGCGGGTGAGCAGTTCTTC
clone size: .
D gene: .
J gene: TRBJ2-1
V gene: TRBV7-3

CDR3 protein: CASSKTSGGTDTQYF
CDR3 DNA: TGTGCCAGCAGCAAGACTAGCGGGGGCACAGATACGCAGTATTTT
clone size: .
D gene: TRBD2
J gene: TRBJ2-3
V gene: TRBV5-4

CDR3 protein: CASSLGLAQETQYF
CDR3 DNA: TGTGCCAGCAGCCTCGGACTAGCGCAAGAGACCCAGTACTTC
clone size: .
D gene: TRBD2
J gene: TRBJ2-5
V gene: TRBV4-2

CDR3 protein: CASSIGAGRRYEQYF
CDR3 DNA: TGTGCCAGTAGTATTGGGGCAGGACGCAGGTACGAGCAGTACTTC
clone size: .
D gene: .
J gene: TRBJ2-7
V gene: TRBV19